This T cell receptor beta chain was recovered during a study of CD8 T cells in Susac syndrome. The study sequenced TCR beta in blood CD8+ and CD4+ T cells. Matching for age and sex applied to the controls, who were healthy donors. TEMRA cells underwent FACS enrichment and CD8+ and CD4+ T cells underwent negative isolation. Germline CDR1 reads MNHEY; CDR2 reads SVGEGT. V was pared by 6 bases and J by 1 base, with 15 bases between. CDR3 size: 15 residues. Random hexamers served to reverse transcribe about 0.45 to 1 ug RNA. Amplification of TCR beta CDR3 by immunoSEQ multiplex PCR spanned 54 Vbeta and 13 Jbeta. TCRdb used MiXCR to reprocess the immunoSEQ multiplex PCR reads, holding one entry per CDR3 protein. The sample lists about 120,000 distinct CDR3 sequences; 85% to 95% were seen once.

This clonotype was obtained from a human donor in good health. The sequenced sample consisted of CD8+ T cells from PBMCs. This chain uses TRBV6-2 or TRBV6-3 with TRBJ1-1; possible D gene TRBD1, 5 bases. The CDR3 region is CASSYTRAGNTEAFF. The CDR3 nucleotides read TGTGCCAGCAGCTACACCAGGGCGGGGAACACTGAAGCTTTCTTT.